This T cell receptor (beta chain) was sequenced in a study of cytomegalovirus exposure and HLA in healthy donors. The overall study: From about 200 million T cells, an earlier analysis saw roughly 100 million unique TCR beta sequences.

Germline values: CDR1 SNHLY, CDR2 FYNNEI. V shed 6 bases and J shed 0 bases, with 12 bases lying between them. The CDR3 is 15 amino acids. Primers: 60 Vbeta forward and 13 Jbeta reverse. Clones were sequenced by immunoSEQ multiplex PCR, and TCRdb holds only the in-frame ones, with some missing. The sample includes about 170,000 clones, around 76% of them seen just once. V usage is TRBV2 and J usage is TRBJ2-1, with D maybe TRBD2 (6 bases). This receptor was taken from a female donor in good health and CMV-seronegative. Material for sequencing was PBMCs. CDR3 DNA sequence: TGTGCCAGCAGCAGGGACGGGAGCTCCTACAATGAGCAGTTCTTC. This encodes CASSRDGSSYNEQFF.